A selection of T cell receptor beta chains follows, all from one sample in a study of T cell changes during pregnancy in multiple sclerosis. Produced via immunoSEQ multiplex PCR; TCRdb's table is partial and in-frame only. The table shows tens of thousands of clones, with 90% to 95% occurring only once. The sequences come from peripheral blood, collected in the second trimester of pregnancy. The source is a female donor in good health, enrolled as a control in a pregnancy study. Each CDR3 is given with its conserved first and last residue. A D gene is named only where the DNA matches it firmly.

D	V	J	length	DNA	CDR3
-	TRBV6-5	TRBJ2-1	16	TGTGCCAGCAGTTACCTCGGAGGGGGCTCCGACGATGAGCAGTTCTTC	CASSYLGGGSDDEQFF
TRBD2	TRBV27	TRBJ2-1	14	TGTGCCAGCAGGACTAGCGGAGGGTACAATGAGCAGTTCTTC	CASRTSGGYNEQFF
TRBD1	TRBV27	TRBJ2-1	16	TGTGCCAGCAGTACCTACGACAGGGGGCGCGGTAATGAGCAGTTCTTC	CASSTYDRGRGNEQFF
-	TRBV7-9	TRBJ2-5	12	TGTGCCAGCAGCCATCAAAGCGGGCCCCAGTACTTC	CASSHQSGPQYF
TRBD1	TRBV5-4	TRBJ1-4	17	TGTGCCAGCAGCTTGGGGGCAGGGGGGAACGGTAATGAAAAACTGTTTTTT	CASSLGAGGNGNEKLFF
-	TRBV2	TRBJ2-1	15	TGTGCCAGCCATTCTTTCAGGGTGACCTACAATGAGCAGTTCTTC	CASHSFRVTYNEQFF
TRBD2	TRBV7-8	TRBJ2-5	15	TGTGCCAGCAGCCCACCTGGCGGGAGCAGGGAGACCCAGTACTTC	CASSPPGGSRETQYF
TRBD1	TRBV5-6	TRBJ2-3	14	TGTGCCAGCAGAATGACAGGGGACGGCGATACGCAGTATTTT	CASRMTGDGDTQYF
TRBD2	TRBV6-6	TRBJ2-3	16	TGTGCCAGCAGTTACCAATTTAGCGGGAGCGAAGATACGCAGTATTTT	CASSYQFSGSEDTQYF
-	TRBV6-5	TRBJ1-2	14	TGTGCCAGCAGTTACTCGGAGGGCGTCTATGGCTACACCTTC	CASSYSEGVYGYTF